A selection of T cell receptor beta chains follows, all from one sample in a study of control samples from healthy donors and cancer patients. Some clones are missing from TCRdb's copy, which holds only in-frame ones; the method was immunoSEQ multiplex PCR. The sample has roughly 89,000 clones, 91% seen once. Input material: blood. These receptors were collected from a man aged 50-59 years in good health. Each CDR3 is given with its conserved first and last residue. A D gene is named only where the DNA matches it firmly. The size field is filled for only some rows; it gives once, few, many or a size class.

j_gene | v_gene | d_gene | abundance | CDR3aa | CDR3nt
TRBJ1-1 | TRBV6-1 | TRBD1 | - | CASSERGGTGAMNTEAFF | TGTGCCAGCAGTGAAAGGGGGGGGACAGGGGCCATGAACACTGAAGCTTTCTTT
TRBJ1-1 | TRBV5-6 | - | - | CASSLGGLNTEAFF | TGTGCCAGCAGCTTAGGGGGGCTTAACACTGAAGCTTTCTTT
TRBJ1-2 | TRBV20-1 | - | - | CSALTNYGYTF | TGCAGTGCTCTAACTAACTATGGCTACACCTTC
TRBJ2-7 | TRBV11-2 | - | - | CASSSGAAGTATYEQYF | TGTGCCAGCAGCTCCGGGGCCGCCGGGACTGCCACCTACGAGCAGTACTTC
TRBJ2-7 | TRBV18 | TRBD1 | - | CASSPQGARYEQYF | TGTGCCAGCTCACCACAGGGGGCCCGGTACGAGCAGTACTTC
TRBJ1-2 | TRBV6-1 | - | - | CASSEALLTFNYGYTF | TGTGCCAGCAGTGAAGCCCTCTTGACATTCAACTATGGCTACACCTTC
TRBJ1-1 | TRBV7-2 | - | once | CASRDTNSRTEAFF | TGTGCCAGCAGGGATACGAATAGTAGGACTGAAGCTTTCTTT
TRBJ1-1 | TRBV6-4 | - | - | CASSERDGYEAFF | TGTGCCAGCAGTGAAAGGGACGGCTATGAAGCTTTCTTT
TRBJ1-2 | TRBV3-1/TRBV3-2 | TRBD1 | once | CASSPPGQGYGYTF | TGTGCCAGCAGTCCTCCGGGACAGGGGTATGGCTACACCTTC
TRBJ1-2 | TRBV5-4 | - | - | CASSFQGQGYTF | TGTGCCAGCAGCTTCCAGGGTCAAGGCTACACCTTC
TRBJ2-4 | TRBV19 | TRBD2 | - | CASSRGLRRLDIQYF | TGTGCCAGTAGTCGGGGACTACGGAGATTGGACATTCAGTACTTC
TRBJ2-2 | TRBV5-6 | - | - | CASSFRGRAPGELFF | TGTGCCAGCAGCTTCCGTGGACGGGCCCCCGGGGAGCTGTTTTTT
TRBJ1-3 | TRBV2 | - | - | CASSEKVRNTIYF | TGTGCCAGCAGTGAGAAGGTCCGAAACACCATATATTTT
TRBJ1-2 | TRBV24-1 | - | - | CATSDPIVGGGSNYGYTF | TGTGCCACCAGTGACCCGATAGTAGGCGGGGGTTCCAACTATGGCTACACCTTC
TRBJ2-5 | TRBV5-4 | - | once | CASSPSVRETQYF | TGTGCCAGCAGCCCTTCCGTGAGGGAGACCCAGTACTTC
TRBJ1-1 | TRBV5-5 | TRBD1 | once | CASSVNTGGLTEAFF | TGTGCCAGCAGCGTGAACACAGGGGGCTTAACTGAAGCTTTCTTT
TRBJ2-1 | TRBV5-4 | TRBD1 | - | CASSTPEDRAYNEQFF | TGTGCCAGCAGCACACCGGAGGACAGGGCCTACAATGAGCAGTTCTTC
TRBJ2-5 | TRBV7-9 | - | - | CASTKRSSQNQETQYF | TGTGCCAGCACCAAACGTAGCAGCCAGAACCAAGAGACCCAGTACTTC
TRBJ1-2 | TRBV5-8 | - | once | CASRNTLWGRLGYTF | TGTGCCAGCAGAAACACTTTGTGGGGGCGTCTTGGCTACACCTTC
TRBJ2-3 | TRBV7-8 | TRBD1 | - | CASSWSGQGIPDTQYF | TGTGCCAGCAGCTGGTCGGGACAGGGGATCCCAGATACGCAGTATTTT
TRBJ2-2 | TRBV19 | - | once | CASKGRPYTGELFF | TGTGCCAGTAAGGGGAGACCTTACACCGGGGAGCTGTTTTTT
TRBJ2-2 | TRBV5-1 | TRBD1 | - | CASSGTVDTGELFF | TGCGCCAGCAGCGGGACAGTCGACACCGGGGAGCTGTTTTTT
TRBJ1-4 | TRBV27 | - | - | CASSSWGGKSEKLFF | TGTGCCAGCAGTTCCTGGGGGGGCAAAAGCGAAAAACTGTTTTTT
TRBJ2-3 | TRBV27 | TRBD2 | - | CATRLAFGTDTQYF | TGTGCCACCCGACTAGCGTTTGGCACAGATACGCAGTATTTT
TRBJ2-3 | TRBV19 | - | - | CASSIQVTDTQYF | TGTGCCAGTAGTATTCAAGTCACAGATACGCAGTATTTT
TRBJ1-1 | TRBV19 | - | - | CASSYGRTEAFF | TGTGCCAGTAGTTACGGGCGGACTGAAGCTTTCTTT
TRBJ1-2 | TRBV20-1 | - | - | CSASRDGYTF | TGCAGTGCTAGTCGGGACGGCTACACCTTC
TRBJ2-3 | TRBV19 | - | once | CASSIHRDTQYF | TGTGCCAGTAGTATTCACCGGGATACGCAGTATTTT
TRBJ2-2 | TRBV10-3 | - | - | CAISETGELFF | TGTGCCATCAGCGAGACCGGGGAGCTGTTTTTT
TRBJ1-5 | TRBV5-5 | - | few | CASSPRAGSGQPQHF | TGTGCCAGCAGCCCGAGGGCAGGGAGCGGTCAGCCCCAGCATTTT
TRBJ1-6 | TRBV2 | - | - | CASHTGTPSPLHF | TGTGCCAGTCATACAGGGACCCCCTCACCCCTCCACTTT
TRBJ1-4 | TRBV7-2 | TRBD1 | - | CASSLAGTGGVVRKLFF | TGTGCCAGCAGCTTAGCTGGGACAGGGGGCGTAGTAAGAAAACTGTTTTTT
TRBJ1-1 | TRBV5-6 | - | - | CASSLAVTGEAFF | TGTGCCAGCAGCTTGGCCGTGACAGGTGAAGCTTTCTTT
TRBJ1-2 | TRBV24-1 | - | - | CATSDPEKGYTF | TGTGCCACCAGTGACCCTGAGAAGGGCTACACCTTC
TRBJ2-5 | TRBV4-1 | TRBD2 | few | CASSQVAGGYEETQYF | TGCGCCAGCAGCCAAGTAGCGGGGGGATATGAAGAGACCCAGTACTTC
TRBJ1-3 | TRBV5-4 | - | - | CASSRGPFSGNTIYF | TGTGCCAGCAGCAGGGGCCCTTTCTCTGGAAACACCATATATTTT